Shown below are 5 T cell receptor beta chains from a single sample sequenced in a study of shared clonotypes between healthy human individuals. Method: immunoSEQ multiplex PCR; TCRdb's copy keeps in-frame clones and lacks some. This table holds hundreds of thousands of clones, about 96% found once. Naive CD8 cells were CD45RO-negative, positively selected for CCR7, excluding terminally differentiated effector memory CD45RA+ cells. The sample was naive CD8+ T cells sorted from blood. All receptors derive from a man aged 25 to 45 in good health.

J is TRBJ2-1 and V is TRBV4-1; D uncertain. The V gene lost 0 bases and the J gene lost 8 bases, with 8 bases spanning the gap. The CDR3 has 13 amino acids. The germline CDR1 and CDR2 sequences are MGHRA and YSYEKL. CDR3 in DNA: TGCGCCAGCAGCCAAGATACGGTGGATGAGCAGTTCTTC. Translated, it gives CASSQDTVDEQFF.

This clone appeared once. The chain couples TRBV27 to TRBJ2-2, with D uncertain. V lost 5 bases and J lost 0, with 7 bases in between. This CDR3 is built from 14 residues. Germline CDR1 is MNHEY and CDR2 is SMNVEV (reference sequence). The CDR3 DNA is TGTGCCAGCAGTCCGGACCCGAACACCGGGGAGCTGTTTTTT. The encoded protein is CASSPDPNTGELFF.

This rearrangement joins TRBV27 to TRBJ2-5; maybe TRBD1 (5 bases). This CDR3 is 16 amino acids long. Looked up from germline, CDR1 is MNHEY and CDR2 is SMNVEV (reference sequence). Trimming took 8 bases from V and 2 from J, leaving 21 bases between them. The CDR3: CASLLTTGPIQETQYF. CDR3 in DNA: TGTGCCAGCCTACTTACTACAGGCCCAATTCAAGAGACCCAGTACTTC.

V usage is TRBV11-2 and J usage is TRBJ2-2, with TRBD2 identical over 12 bases. This CDR3 region has 16 residues. Germline lookup yields CDR1 SGHAT and CDR2 FQNNGV. V was pared by 5 bases and J by 1 base, with 2 bases of the junction left unmatched. CDR3 loop: CASSPTSGRNTGELFF. CDR3 in DNA: TGTGCCAGCAGCCCGACTAGCGGGAGGAACACCGGGGAGCTGTTTTTT.

The V call is TRBV27, the J call TRBJ2-1, with a weak D call TRBD2 (5 bases). V was trimmed by 5 bases and J by 4 bases, leaving 9 bases between them. The CDR3 is made up of 13 amino acids. The germline V gene has CDR1 MNHEY and CDR2 SMNVEV (reference sequence). CDR3 in DNA: TGTGCCAGCAGTACTAGACGGTACAATGAGCAGTTCTTC. Translated: CASSTRRYNEQFF.